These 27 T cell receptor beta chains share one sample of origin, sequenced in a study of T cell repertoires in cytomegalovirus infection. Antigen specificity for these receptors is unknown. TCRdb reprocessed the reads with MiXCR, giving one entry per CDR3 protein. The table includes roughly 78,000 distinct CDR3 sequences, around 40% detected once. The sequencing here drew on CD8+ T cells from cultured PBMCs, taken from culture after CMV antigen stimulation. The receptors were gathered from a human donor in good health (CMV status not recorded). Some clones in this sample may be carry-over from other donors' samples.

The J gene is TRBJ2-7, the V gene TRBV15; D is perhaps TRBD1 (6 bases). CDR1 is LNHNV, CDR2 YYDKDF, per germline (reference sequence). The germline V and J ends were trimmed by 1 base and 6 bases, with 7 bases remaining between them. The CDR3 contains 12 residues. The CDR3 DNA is TGTGCCACCAGCAGAGCAGGGGTCGAGCAGTACTTC. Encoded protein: CATSRAGVEQYF.

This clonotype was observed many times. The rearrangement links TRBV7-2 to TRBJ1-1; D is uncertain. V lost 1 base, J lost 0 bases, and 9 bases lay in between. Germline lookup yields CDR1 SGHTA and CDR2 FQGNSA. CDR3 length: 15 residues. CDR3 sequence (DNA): TGTGCCAGCAGCTTAGTTCCCGTGGTGAACACTGAAGCTTTCTTT. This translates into CASSLVPVVNTEAFF. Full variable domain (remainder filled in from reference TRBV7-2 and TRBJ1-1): GAGVSQSPSNKVTEKGKDVELRCDPISGHTALYWYRQSLGQGLEFLIYFQGNSAPDKSGLPSDRFSAERTGGSVSTLTIQRTQQEDSAVYLCASSLVPVVNTEAFFGQGTRLTVV.

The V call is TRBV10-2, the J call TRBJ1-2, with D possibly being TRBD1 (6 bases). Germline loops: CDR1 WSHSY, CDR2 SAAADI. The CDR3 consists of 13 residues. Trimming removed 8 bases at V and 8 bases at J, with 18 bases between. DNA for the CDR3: TGCGCCAGCTACCCCGGGGGGCTCGGAGGCTACACCTTC. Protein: CASYPGGLGGYTF.

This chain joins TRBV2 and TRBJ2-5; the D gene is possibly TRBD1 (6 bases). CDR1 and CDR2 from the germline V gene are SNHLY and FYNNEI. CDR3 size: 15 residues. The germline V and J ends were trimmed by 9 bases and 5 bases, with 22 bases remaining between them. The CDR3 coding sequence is TGTGCCAGTGGGGGCGTATGGGGGCTAGAGGAGACCCAGTACTTC. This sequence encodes CASGGVWGLEETQYF.

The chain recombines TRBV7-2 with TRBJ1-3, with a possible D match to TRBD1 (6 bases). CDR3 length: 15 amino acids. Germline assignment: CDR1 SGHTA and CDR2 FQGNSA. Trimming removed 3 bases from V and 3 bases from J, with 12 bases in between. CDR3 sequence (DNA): TGTGCCAGCAGCTTCCTGACAGGAGGTGGAAACACCATATATTTT. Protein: CASSFLTGGGNTIYF.

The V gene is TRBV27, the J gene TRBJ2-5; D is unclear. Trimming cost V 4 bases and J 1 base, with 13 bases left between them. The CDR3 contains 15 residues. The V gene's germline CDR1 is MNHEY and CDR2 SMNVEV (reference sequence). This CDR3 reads CASSSQNGIQETQYF. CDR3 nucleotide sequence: TGTGCCAGCAGTTCCCAAAACGGAATCCAAGAGACCCAGTACTTC.

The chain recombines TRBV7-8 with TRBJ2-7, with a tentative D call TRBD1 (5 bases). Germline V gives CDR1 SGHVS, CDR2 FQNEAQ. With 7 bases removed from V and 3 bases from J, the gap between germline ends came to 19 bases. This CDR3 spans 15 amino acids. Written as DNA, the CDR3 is TGTGCCAGCACCCCCCTCGAGTGGGGCGGCTACGAGCAGTACTTC. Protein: CASTPLEWGGYEQYF.

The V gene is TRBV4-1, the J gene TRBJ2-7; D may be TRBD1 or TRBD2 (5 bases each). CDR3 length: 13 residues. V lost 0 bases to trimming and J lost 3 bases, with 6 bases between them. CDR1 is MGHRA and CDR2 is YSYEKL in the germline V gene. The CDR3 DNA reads TGCGCCAGCAGCCAAGATGGGGGCTACGAGCAGTACTTC. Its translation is CASSQDGGYEQYF.

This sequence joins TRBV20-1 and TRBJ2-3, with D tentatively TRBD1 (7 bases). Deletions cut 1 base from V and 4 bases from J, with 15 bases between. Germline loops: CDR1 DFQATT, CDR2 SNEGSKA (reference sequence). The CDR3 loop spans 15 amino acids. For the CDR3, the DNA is TGCAGTGCTAGAGTCGGCAGGGGGGTTTCAGATACGCAGTATTTT. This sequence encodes CSARVGRGVSDTQYF.

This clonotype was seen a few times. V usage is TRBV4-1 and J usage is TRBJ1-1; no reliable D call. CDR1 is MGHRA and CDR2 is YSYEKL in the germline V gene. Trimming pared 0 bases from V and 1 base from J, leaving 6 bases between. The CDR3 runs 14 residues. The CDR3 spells CASSQDHGNTEAFF. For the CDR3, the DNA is TGCGCCAGCAGCCAAGATCACGGGAACACTGAAGCTTTCTTT.

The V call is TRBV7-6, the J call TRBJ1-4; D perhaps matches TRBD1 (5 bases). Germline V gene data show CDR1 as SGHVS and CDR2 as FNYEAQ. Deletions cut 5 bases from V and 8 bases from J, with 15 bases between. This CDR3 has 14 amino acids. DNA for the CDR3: TGTGCCAGCAGCGTTATGGGACCAAAAGAAAAACTGTTTTTT. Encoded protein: CASSVMGPKEKLFF.

The CDR3 loop reads CASSLEPYFVGGSGANVLTF. The CDR3 region has the DNA TGTGCCAGCAGCTTAGAGCCTTACTTTGTGGGGGGAAGTGGGGCCAACGTCCTGACTTTC. This chain joins TRBV7-8 and TRBJ2-6, with D possibly matching TRBD2 (6 bases). The CDR3 extends over 20 amino acids. Germline assignment: CDR1 SGHVS and CDR2 FQNEAQ. Trimming stripped 1 base from V and 3 bases from J, with 22 bases between. Full variable domain (rest looked up from reference TRBV7-8 and TRBJ2-6): GAGVSQSPRYKVAKRGQDVALRCDPISGHVSLFWYQQALGQGPEFLTYFQNEAQLDKSGLPSDRFFAERPEGSVSTLKIQRTQQEDSAVYLCASSLEPYFVGGSGANVLTFGAGSRLTVL.

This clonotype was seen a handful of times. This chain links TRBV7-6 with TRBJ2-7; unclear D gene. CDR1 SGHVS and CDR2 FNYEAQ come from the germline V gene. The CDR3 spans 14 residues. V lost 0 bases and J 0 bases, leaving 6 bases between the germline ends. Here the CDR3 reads CASSLALASYEQYF. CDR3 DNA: TGTGCCAGCAGCTTAGCGCTGGCCTCCTACGAGCAGTACTTC.

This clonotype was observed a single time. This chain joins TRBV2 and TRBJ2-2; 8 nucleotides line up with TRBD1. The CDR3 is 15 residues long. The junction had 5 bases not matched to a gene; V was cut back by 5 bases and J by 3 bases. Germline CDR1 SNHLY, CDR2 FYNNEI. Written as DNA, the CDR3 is TGTGCCAGCAGTCCGGGACAGGATTACACCGGGGAGCTGTTTTTT. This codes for CASSPGQDYTGELFF. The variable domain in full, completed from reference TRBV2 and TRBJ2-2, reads EPEVTQTPSHQVTQMGQEVILRCVPISNHLYFYWYRQILGQKVEFLVSFYNNEISEKSEIFDDQFSVERPDGSNFTLKIRSTKLEDSAMYFCASSPGQDYTGELFFGEGSRLTVL.

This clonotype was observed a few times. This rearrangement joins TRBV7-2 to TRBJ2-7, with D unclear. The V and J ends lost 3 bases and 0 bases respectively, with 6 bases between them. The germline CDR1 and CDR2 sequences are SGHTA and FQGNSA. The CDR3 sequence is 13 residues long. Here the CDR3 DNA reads TGTGCCAGCAGCTTCTACAGCTCCTACGAGCAGTACTTC. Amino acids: CASSFYSSYEQYF.

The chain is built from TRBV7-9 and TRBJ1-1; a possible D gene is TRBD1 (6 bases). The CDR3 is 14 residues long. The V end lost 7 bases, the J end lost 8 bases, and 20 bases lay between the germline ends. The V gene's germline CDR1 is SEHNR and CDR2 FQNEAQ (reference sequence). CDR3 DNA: TGTGCCAGCACCACGAGGGGGACTGGACCCGAAGCTTTCTTT. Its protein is CASTTRGTGPEAFF.

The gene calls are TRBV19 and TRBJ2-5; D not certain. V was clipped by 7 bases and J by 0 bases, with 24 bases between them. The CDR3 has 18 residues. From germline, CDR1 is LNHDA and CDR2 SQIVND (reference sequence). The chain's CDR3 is CASTLSMSDSNDQETQYF. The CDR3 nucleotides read TGTGCCAGTACCCTGTCCATGAGCGACTCCAACGACCAAGAGACCCAGTACTTC.

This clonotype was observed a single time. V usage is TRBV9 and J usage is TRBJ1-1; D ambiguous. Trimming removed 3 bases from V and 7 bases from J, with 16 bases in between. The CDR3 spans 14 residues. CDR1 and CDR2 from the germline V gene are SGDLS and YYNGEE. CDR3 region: CASSGSETGNEAFF. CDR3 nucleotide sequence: TGTGCCAGCAGCGGCTCCGAGACGGGGAATGAAGCTTTCTTT.

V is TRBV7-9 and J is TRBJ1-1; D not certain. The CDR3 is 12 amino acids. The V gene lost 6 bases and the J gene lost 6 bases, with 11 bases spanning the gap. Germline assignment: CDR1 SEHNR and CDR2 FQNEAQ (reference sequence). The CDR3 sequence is CASSPNLSEAFF. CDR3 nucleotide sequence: TGTGCCAGCAGTCCTAACCTCTCTGAAGCTTTCTTT. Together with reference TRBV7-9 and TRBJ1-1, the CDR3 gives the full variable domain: DTGVSQNPRHKITKRGQNVTFRCDPISEHNRLYWYRQTLGQGPEFLTYFQNEAQLEKSRLLSDRFSAERPKGSFSTLEIQRTEQGDSAMYLCASSPNLSEAFFGQGTRLTVV.

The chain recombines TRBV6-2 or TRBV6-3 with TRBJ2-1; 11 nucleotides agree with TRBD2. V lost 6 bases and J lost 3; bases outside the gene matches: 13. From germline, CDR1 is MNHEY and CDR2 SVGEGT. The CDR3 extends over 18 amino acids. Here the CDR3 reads CASSHRVAGGRYYNEQFF. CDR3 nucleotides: TGTGCCAGCAGCCACAGGGTAGCGGGGGGGCGGTACTACAATGAGCAGTTCTTC.

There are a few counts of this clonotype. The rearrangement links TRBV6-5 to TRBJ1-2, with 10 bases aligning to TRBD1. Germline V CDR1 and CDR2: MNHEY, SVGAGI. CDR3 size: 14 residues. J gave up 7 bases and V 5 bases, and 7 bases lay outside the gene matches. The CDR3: CASSMTGGLGGYTF. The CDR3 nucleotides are TGTGCCAGCAGTATGACAGGGGGCCTTGGTGGCTACACCTTC.

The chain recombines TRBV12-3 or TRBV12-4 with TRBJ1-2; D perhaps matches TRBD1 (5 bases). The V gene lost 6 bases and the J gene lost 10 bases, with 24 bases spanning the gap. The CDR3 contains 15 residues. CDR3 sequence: CASRGITGRGLDYTF. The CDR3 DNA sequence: TGTGCCAGCAGGGGTATAACGGGACGTGGACTAGACTACACCTTC.

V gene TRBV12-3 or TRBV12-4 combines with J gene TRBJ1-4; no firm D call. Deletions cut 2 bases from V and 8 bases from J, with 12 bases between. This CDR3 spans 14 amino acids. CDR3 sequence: CASSLLERPEKLFF. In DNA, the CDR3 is TGTGCCAGCAGTTTATTGGAACGTCCGGAAAAACTGTTTTTT.

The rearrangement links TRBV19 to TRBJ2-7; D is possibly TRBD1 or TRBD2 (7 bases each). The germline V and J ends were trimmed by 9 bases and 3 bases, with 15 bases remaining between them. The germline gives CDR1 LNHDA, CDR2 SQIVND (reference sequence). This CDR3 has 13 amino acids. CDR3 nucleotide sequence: TGTGCCAGCGCAGCGGGACAGCTCTACGAGCAGTACTTC. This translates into CASAAGQLYEQYF.

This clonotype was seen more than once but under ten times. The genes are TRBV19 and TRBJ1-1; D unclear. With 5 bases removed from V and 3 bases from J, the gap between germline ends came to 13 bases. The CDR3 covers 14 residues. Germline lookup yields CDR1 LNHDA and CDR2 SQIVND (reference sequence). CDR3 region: CASSPGGSDTEAFF. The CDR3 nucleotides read TGTGCCAGTAGTCCGGGCGGGTCGGACACTGAAGCTTTCTTT.

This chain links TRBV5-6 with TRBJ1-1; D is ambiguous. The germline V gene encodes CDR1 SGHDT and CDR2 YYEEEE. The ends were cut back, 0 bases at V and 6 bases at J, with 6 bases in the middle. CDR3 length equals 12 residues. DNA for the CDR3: TGTGCCAGCAGCTTGGTAAGTTCTGAAGCTTTCTTT. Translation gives CASSLVSSEAFF. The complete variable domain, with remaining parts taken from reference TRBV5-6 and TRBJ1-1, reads DAGVTQSPTHLIKTRGQQVTLRCSPKSGHDTVSWYQQALGQGPQFIFQYYEEEERQRGNFPDRFSGHQFPNYSSELNVNALLLGDSALYLCASSLVSSEAFFGQGTRLTVV.

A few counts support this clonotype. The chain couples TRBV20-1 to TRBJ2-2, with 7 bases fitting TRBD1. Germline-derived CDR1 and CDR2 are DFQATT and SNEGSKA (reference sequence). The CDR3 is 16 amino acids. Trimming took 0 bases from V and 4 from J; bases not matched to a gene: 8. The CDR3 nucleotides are TGCAGTGCTAGAGATCCGACCGGGACAGCCACCGGGGAGCTGTTTTTT. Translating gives CSARDPTGTATGELFF.